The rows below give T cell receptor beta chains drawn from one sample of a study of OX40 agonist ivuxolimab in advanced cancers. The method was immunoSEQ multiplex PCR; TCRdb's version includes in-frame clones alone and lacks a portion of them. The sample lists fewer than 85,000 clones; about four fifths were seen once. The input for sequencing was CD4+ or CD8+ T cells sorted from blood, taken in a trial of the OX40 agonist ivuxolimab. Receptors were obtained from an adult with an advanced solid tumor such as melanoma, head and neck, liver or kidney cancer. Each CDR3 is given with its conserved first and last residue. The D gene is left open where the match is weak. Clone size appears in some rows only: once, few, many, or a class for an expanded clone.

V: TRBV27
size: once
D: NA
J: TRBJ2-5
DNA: TGTGCCAGCAGTTTATGGTCACAGTACCAAGAGACCCAGTACTTC
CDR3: CASSLWSQYQETQYF

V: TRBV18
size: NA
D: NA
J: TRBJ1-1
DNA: TGTGCCAGCTCAGGGGGCGTCTTCACTGAAGCTTTCTTT
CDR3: CASSGGVFTEAFF

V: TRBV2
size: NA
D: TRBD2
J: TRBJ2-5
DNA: TGTGCCAGCAGTGAATATAGACTAGCGGGAGGCACAGAGACCCAGTACTTC
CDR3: CASSEYRLAGGTETQYF

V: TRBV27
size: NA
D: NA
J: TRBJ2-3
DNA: TGTGCCAGCAGACGGGACTTAGGCACAGATACGCAGTATTTT
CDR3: CASRRDLGTDTQYF

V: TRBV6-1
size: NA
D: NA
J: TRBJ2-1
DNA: TGTGCCAGCAGCCAGAAGGGGGGAGGCTACAATGAGCAGTTCTTC
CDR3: CASSQKGGGYNEQFF

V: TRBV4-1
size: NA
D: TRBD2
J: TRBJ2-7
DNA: TGCGCCAGCAGCCAGCGAATCGGGACTAGCTTCCACGAGCAGTACTTC
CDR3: CASSQRIGTSFHEQYF

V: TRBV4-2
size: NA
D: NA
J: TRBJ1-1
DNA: TGTGCCAGCAGCCAAGATTCGGTTCCCACGGGGGGGTGGGACACTGAAGCTTTCTTT
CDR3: CASSQDSVPTGGWDTEAFF

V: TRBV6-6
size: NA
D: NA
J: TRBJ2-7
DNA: TGTGCCAGCAAAGGCAGATTGAGCTCCTACGAGCAGTACTTC
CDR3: CASKGRLSSYEQYF

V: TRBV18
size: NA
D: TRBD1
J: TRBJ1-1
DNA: TGTGCCAGCTCGTCGACAGGGAGGGACACTGAAGCTTTCTTT
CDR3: CASSSTGRDTEAFF

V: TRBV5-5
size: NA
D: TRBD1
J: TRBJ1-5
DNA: TGTGCCAGCAGCTTTGGACAGGGTAATCAGCCCCAGCATTTT
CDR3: CASSFGQGNQPQHF

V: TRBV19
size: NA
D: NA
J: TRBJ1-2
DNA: TGTGCCAGTAGTATATATTATAATGTTACAGGGAATGGCTACACCTTC
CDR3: CASSIYYNVTGNGYTF

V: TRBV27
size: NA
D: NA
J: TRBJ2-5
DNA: TGTGCCAGCAGTTTATCTCTTCCAGGGGCCACCCAGTACTTC
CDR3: CASSLSLPGATQYF

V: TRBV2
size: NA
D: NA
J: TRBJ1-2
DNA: TGTGCCAGCAGTGAAGGTGGCTCGGGACTCCCCGGGTCCACCTTC
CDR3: CASSEGGSGLPGSTF

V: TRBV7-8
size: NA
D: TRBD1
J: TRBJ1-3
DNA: TGTGCCAGCAGCTTAGGGTACAGGGGGCCCTCTGGAAACACCATATATTTT
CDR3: CASSLGYRGPSGNTIYF

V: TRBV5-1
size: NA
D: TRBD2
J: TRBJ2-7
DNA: TGCGCCAGCAGCCGGGGAGGTAGCGGGTTACATGCCTACGAGCAGTACTTC
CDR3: CASSRGGSGLHAYEQYF

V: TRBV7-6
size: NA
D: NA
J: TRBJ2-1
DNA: TGTGCCAGCAAGCAGACGTTCCACAATGAGCAGTTCTTC
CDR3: CASKQTFHNEQFF

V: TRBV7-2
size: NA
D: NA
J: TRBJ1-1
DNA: TGTGCCAGCAGCCCCGGCATGAACACTGAAGCTTTCTTT
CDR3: CASSPGMNTEAFF